This T cell receptor (beta chain) was captured in a study of blood T cell repertoires in COVID-19. In the study overall: Italy, Spain and the United States were the sources of the convalescent and acute COVID-19 samples. T cells, B-cell-depleted T cells, or PBMCs provided the cDNA or gDNA that served as material.

With 10 bases removed from V and 12 bases from J, the gap between germline ends came to 30 bases. This CDR3 spans 15 amino acids. Germline assignment: CDR1 MNHNY and CDR2 SVGAGI (reference sequence). Assay used: immunoSEQ multiplex PCR; TCRdb lists only in-frame clones, some missing. The data contain fewer than 25,000 clones, around nine tenths of them singletons. The receptor's source is a woman in her fifties or sixties with active COVID-19. The rearrangement links TRBV6-6 to TRBJ2-5; D may be TRBD1 (6 bases). Input material: peripheral blood. The CDR3 nucleotides are TGTGCCACCTCCGATGGGAAACCCATACAGGGACCGGAGTACTTC. As protein: CATSDGKPIQGPEYF.